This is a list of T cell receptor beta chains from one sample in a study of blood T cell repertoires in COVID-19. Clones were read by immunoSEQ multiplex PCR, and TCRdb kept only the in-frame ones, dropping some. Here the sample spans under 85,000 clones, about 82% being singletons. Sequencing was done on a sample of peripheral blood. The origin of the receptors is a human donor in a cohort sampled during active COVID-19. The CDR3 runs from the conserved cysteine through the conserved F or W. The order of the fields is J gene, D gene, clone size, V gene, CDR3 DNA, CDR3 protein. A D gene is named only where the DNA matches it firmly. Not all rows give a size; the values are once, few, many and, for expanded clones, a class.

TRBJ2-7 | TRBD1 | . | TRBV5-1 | TGCGCCAGCAGCTACTCCGGGACAGGATCCTACGAGCAGTACTTC | CASSYSGTGSYEQYF
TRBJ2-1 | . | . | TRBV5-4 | TGTGCCAGCAGCACCGGACAGAAAGAATCCCATGAGCAGTTCTTC | CASSTGQKESHEQFF
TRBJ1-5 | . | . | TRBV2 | TGTGCCAGCAGGGGGAGGGTCCGTCAGCCCCAGCATTTT | CASRGRVRQPQHF
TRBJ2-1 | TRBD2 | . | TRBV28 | TGTGCCAGCAGCCCGGGGGGGCGACCCCTTTTAAATGAGCAGTTCTTC | CASSPGGRPLLNEQFF
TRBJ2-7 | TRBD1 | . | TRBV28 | TGTGCCAGCAGTTTAGACAGGGTTCGGGAGCAGTACTTC | CASSLDRVREQYF
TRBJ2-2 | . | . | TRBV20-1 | TGCAGTGCTAGTCCGGGGGCGAACACCGGGGAGCTGTTTTTT | CSASPGANTGELFF
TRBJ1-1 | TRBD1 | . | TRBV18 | TGTGCCAGCTCACCGACAGGGGCCACTGAAGCTTTCTTT | CASSPTGATEAFF
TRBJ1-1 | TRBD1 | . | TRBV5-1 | TGCGCCAGCCAGCTCGGGACAGGGAACACTGAAGCTTTCTTT | CASQLGTGNTEAFF
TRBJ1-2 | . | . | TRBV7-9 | TGTGCCAGCAGCTTGACAACAGGGTTCGGCTACACCTTC | CASSLTTGFGYTF
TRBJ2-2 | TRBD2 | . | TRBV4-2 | TGTGCCAGCAGCCAAGGGACTAGCGGGGCCCGGGAGCTGTTTTTT | CASSQGTSGARELFF
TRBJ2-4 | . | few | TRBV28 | TGTGCCAGCAGTTTAGTCGGGTCCACCAAGTACTTC | CASSLVGSTKYF
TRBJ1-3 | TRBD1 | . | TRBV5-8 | TGTGCCAGCAGCTCGGGACAGTTCTCTGGAAACACCATATATTTT | CASSSGQFSGNTIYF
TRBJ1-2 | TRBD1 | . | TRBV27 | TGTGCCAGCAGTTTAAAAGGGACAGGGCACTATGGCTACACCTTC | CASSLKGTGHYGYTF
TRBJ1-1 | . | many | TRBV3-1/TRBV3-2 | TGTGCCAGCAGCCAAGACGGGAACACTGAAGCTTTCTTT | CASSQDGNTEAFF
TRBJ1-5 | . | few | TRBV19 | TGTGCCAGTACCATGGGGGGGATATACAATCAGCCCCAGCATTTT | CASTMGGIYNQPQHF
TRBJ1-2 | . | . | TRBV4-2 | TGTGCCAGCAGCCAACCGACTGATTGGTATGGCTACACCTTC | CASSQPTDWYGYTF
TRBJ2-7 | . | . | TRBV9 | TGTGCCAGCAGCCCACCGGAGGGGTACGAGCAGTACTTC | CASSPPEGYEQYF
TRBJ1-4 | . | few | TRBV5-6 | TGTGCCAGCAGCTTGGCTGGGGCTGAGTGGGAAAAACTGTTTTTT | CASSLAGAEWEKLFF
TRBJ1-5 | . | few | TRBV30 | TGTGCCTGCGACCCCAGGGGTAGCAATCAGCCCCAGCATTTT | CACDPRGSNQPQHF
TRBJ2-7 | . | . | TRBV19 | TGTGCCAGTAGTATTGGATCAGGGAACTACGAGCAGTACTTC | CASSIGSGNYEQYF
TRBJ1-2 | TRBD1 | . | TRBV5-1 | TGCGCCAGCAGCTTGGGTGGGTCCTCCGGACAGGATGGGTACTATGGCTACACCTTC | CASSLGGSSGQDGYYGYTF
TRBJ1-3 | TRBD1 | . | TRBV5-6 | TGTGCCAGCAGCTTGGGCGACAGGGAGACTGGAAACACCATATATTTT | CASSLGDRETGNTIYF
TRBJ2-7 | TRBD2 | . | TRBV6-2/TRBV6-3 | TGTGCCAGCAGTCGCCCCGGGGGCCGGCGGGGGGGCCTCAACGAGCAGTACTTC | CASSRPGGRRGGLNEQYF
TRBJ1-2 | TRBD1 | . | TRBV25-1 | TGTGCCAGCAGTAATCCCGGGACAGGCTCCCTCTATGGCTACACCTTC | CASSNPGTGSLYGYTF
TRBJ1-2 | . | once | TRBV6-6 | TGTGCCAGCACCCCAGGGACAATTTCCTATGGCTACACCTTC | CASTPGTISYGYTF
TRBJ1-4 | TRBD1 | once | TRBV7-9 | TGTGCCAGCAGCTTAGGGACAGGCGGAACTGAAAAACTGTTTTTT | CASSLGTGGTEKLFF
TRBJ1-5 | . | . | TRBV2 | TGTGCCAGCAGTGAGGGTAACAGACGCAATCAGCCCCAGCATTTT | CASSEGNRRNQPQHF
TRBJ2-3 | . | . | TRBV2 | TGTGCCAGCAGTCCTAGCACAGATACGCAGTATTTT | CASSPSTDTQYF
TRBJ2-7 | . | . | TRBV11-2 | TGTGCCAGCAGCAAAGGCCCGGGGGTGACTTCCTACGAGCAGTACTTC | CASSKGPGVTSYEQYF
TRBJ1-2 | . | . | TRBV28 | TGTGCCAGCAGTTCCAGGGCCCCGAGGTATGGCTACACCTTC | CASSSRAPRYGYTF
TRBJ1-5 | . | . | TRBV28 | TGTGCCAGCCGTCGCGGGGGGGGGCGGAATCAGCCCCAGCATTTT | CASRRGGGRNQPQHF
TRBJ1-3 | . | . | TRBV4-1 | TGCGCCAGCAGCCGGGAGGAAGGCTCTGGAAACACCATATATTTT | CASSREEGSGNTIYF
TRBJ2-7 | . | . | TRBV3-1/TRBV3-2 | TGTGCCAGCAGCCAAGGGGACTGGCAATTGTACGAGCAGTACTTC | CASSQGDWQLYEQYF
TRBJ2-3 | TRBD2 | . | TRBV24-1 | TGTGCCACCAGTGATGGGACTAGCGGGGGAATTGGTAGGGATACGCAGTATTTT | CATSDGTSGGIGRDTQYF
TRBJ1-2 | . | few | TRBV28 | TGTGCCAGCAGCATCAACTATGGCTACACCTTC | CASSINYGYTF
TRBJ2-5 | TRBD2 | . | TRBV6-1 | TGTGCCAGCAGTGAACCCGATGAGCGGGGGGCAAAGTACTTC | CASSEPDERGAKYF
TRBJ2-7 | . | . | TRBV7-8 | TGTGCCAGCAGCTTAGCCGCGGTCTACGAGCAGTACTTC | CASSLAAVYEQYF
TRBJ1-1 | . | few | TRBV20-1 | TGCAGTGCTAGCCCCGGCACTGAAGCTTTCTTT | CSASPGTEAFF
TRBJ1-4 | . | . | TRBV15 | TGTGCCACCAGCAGAGTACAGATTAATGAAAAACTGTTTTTT | CATSRVQINEKLFF
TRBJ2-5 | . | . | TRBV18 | TGTGCCAGCTCACCCGCCGGGACACCTCAAGAGACCCAGTACTTC | CASSPAGTPQETQYF
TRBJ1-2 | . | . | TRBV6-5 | TGTGCCAGCAGTTACCAGACAGACTATGGCTACACCTTC | CASSYQTDYGYTF
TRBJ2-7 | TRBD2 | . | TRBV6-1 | TGTGCCAGCAGTGAACTGGGACTAGCCCCCTACGAGCAGTACTTC | CASSELGLAPYEQYF
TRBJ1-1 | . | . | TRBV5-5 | TGTGCCAGCAGCCAAAGGCGCGGTGAGATGAACACTGAAGCTTTCTTT | CASSQRRGEMNTEAFF
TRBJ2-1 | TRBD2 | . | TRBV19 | TGTGCCAGTAGTACCCTCACTAGCGGGAAGGACAATGAGCAGTTCTTC | CASSTLTSGKDNEQFF
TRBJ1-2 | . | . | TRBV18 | TGTGCCAGCTCACCAGGCGGGGCCCGGATCGACTATGGCTACACCTTC | CASSPGGARIDYGYTF
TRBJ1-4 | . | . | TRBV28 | TGTGCCAGCAGTTCCTCCGTAACAACTAATGAAAAACTGTTTTTT | CASSSSVTTNEKLFF
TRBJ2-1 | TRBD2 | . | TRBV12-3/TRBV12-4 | TGTGCCAGCAGTTCGGACGAACTAGCGGAGCAGTTCTTC | CASSSDELAEQFF
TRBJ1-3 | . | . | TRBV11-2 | TGTGCCAGCAGCTTAGGGGGCCAGGGTGGAAACACCATATATTTT | CASSLGGQGGNTIYF
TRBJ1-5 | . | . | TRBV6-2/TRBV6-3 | TGTGCCAGCAGTGACCAGCGTGGGCAGGGGAGGGGGCCCCAGCATTTT | CASSDQRGQGRGPQHF
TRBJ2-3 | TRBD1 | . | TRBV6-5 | TGTGCCAGCAGATTTCCGGACAGGGGTCCAGATACGCAGTATTTT | CASRFPDRGPDTQYF
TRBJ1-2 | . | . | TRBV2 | TGTGCCAGCAGCGAGGACAGACGGTATGGCTACACCTTC | CASSEDRRYGYTF
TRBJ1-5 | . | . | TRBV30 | TGTGCCTGGAGTGCAGGTCTGGGCAATCAGCCCCAGCATTTT | CAWSAGLGNQPQHF